This T cell receptor beta chain was identified in a study of control samples from healthy donors and cancer patients (dated by TCRdb to 2018 to 2021). Receptors were amplified or captured by the immunoSEQ multiplex PCR assay. Imported from immuneACCESS, the table was reduced by TCRdb to in-frame sequences with V and J called. These copies leave out some clones; in studies compared against another copy, an unresolved V gene accounts for under half, and the cause of the remainder is not known. The sample includes around 71,000 clones, with roughly 86% observed a single time. The biggest ten clones account for over 2% of the sample. To note about this clone: Its antigen has not been determined. It has no much larger one-base neighbor in the sample; base qualities were not kept.

The sequencing sample was made of PBMCs. The sequence was collected from a woman aged 45-65 years with head and neck cancer.

The DNA sequence is as follows: TGCGCCAGCAGCCCCGGGGACAGGGTAATGAACACTGAAGCTTTCTTT. Its coded protein is CASSPGDRVMNTEAFF. The chain links TRBV5-1 with TRBJ1-1, and TRBD1 aligns with 9 junction nucleotides. The junction shows trimming of 4 bases on V and 0 bases on J, and the gene matches do not reach 7 bases of it. Spanning cysteine to phenylalanine, the CDR3 consists of 16 amino acids. Only the CDR3 DNA stays, 48 bases, in frame from base 1. The germline V gene sets CDR1 to SGHRS and CDR2 to YFSETQ.